This TCR beta chain was retrieved from a study of T cells in Graves' hyperthyroidism and ophthalmopathy. The CDR3 is 16 residues long. Looked up from germline, CDR1 is SEHNR and CDR2 is FQNEAQ (reference sequence). V lost 4 bases, J lost 2 bases, and 7 bases stayed unmatched. The CDR3 regions of TCR beta were amplified from RNA transcripts. RT-PCR in the first round (using the HTBI primer set) targeted the TCR CDR3. TCRdb ran MiXCR on the multiplex PCR reads and lists one entry per CDR3 protein. Of 600,000 to 850,000 distinct CDR3 sequences in the sample, around a sixth were seen once. This clonotype was picked up many times. Its antigen remains unidentified. General study results and limits: Median prediction lead before ophthalmopathy onset was 5.5 to 7 months with the model.

The hyperthyroidism was newly diagnosed and had lasted under 2 months; the patients were aged 18 to 65. Diagnoses rested on clinical symptoms, serum thyroxine and TRAb, thyroid ultrasound and orbital computed tomography. The TCR comes from a woman between 45 and 60 years old with Graves' hyperthyroidism that later progressed to Graves' ophthalmopathy. V and J are TRBV7-9 and TRBJ2-3, with 9 bases identical to TRBD1. The sequencing sample was made of blood. The chain's CDR3 is CASSYSGTGITDTQYF. DNA for the CDR3: TGTGCCAGCAGCTATTCCGGGACAGGGATCACAGATACGCAGTATTTT.